The T cell receptor (beta chain) described here comes from a study of T cell clusters in autoimmune cytopenias. Study-level findings and limits: TRB repertoire shifts in secondary cytopenia and chronic lymphocytic leukemia mostly reflected lymphoma, not autoimmunity.

Note on this clonotype: What it binds is unknown.

One tube held mixed TRB-A and TRB-B primer pools for touch-down PCR. TCRdb reanalyzed the multiplex PCR reads, giving one entry per CDR3 protein sequence and no DNA. The sample yields about 2,000 distinct CDR3 sequences, of which the top ten take up about 29%. Each sample's input was 200 to 300 ng genomic DNA, 35,000 to 40,000 genome equivalents. Germline V lookup: CDR1 SGHAT, CDR2 FQNNGV. The CDR3 contains 14 residues. This chain joins TRBV11-2 and TRBJ1-3; TCRdb calls TRBD1, which cannot be checked without DNA. The sample was peripheral blood. The source of this sequence is a human donor with an autoimmune cytopenia or autoimmune hepatitis (not recorded which). CDR3 sequence: CASRTGGTGNTIYF.